This T cell receptor beta chain was documented in a study of identical twins. Points from the study as a whole: Partial confounding of zero-insertion analyses by invariant MAIT and iNKT cells was possible. Within cord blood, abundant beta clonotypes carried fewer insertions, but memory repertoires showed no such trend.

The germline V gene encodes CDR1 MDHEN and CDR2 SYDVKM. With V trimmed by 3 bases and J by 6 bases, 4 bases remained unmatched. This CDR3 has 14 residues. Every donor was a healthy Caucasian. TCRdb passed the 5' RACE reads through MiXCR, listing each CDR3 protein once. Of approximately 490,000 distinct CDR3 sequences in the sample, around 22% were seen once. This clonotype has just one count. What it recognizes is unknown. These data also formed part of another study, on yellow fever vaccine responses in identical twins. That paper notes: Reported findings indicate that twins' vaccine T cell responses seemed partially convergent, partially personalized.

V and J are TRBV28 and TRBJ1-5, with 8 bases fitting TRBD1. This receptor was taken from a young woman in good health. The sample was CD4+ T cells sorted from blood. CDR3 region: CASSFQGAVQPQHF. The CDR3 DNA follows: TGTGCCAGCAGTTTTCAGGGGGCCGTTCAGCCCCAGCATTTT.